This T cell receptor beta chain was sequenced in a study of shared clonotypes between healthy human individuals. CDR1 and CDR2 (germline): SNHLY, FYNNEI. V was cut by 4 bases and J by 1 base, with 16 bases left in between. The CDR3 covers 16 residues. This clone was seen only once. Sequencing used immunoSEQ multiplex PCR; TCRdb keeps in-frame clones, though not all of them. The sample shows about 1,800,000 clones, roughly 95% of them seen only once. Cells designated naive CD8 were CD45RO-negative and were positively selected for CCR7, with terminally differentiated effector memory CD45RA+ cells excluded.

The receptor was derived from a man aged 18 to 29 in good health. The specimen was naive CD8+ T cells sorted from blood. The V call is TRBV2, the J call TRBJ2-5; TRBD1 is a possible D gene (6 bases). CDR3: CASSAPPQGLQETQYF. CDR3 DNA sequence: TGTGCCAGCAGTGCCCCCCCACAGGGCCTCCAAGAGACCCAGTACTTC.